This TCR beta chain was recovered during a study of neoadjuvant anti-PD-1 for oral cavity cancer. Whole-study findings and limits: After neoadjuvant nivolumab, PBMC T cell clonality was significantly higher in non-responders than responders. Treg/Th17 ratio rose with pretreatment blood and fell with post-treatment tumor TCRbeta clonality.

Six replicates per PBMC sample, mostly from about 500 ng of genomic DNA. Only in-frame clones appear in the TCRdb table, and some are missing; sequencing was by immunoSEQ multiplex PCR. The sample yields over 65,000 clones, about nine tenths seen once. Germline CDR1 and CDR2: MNHEY and SMNVEV (reference sequence). Trimming took 5 bases from V and 6 from J, leaving 11 bases between them. CDR3 length: 12 residues. Noted time point: after neoadjuvant nivolumab, at surgical resection. Analysis of PBMCs was direct, with no culture step. Note on this clone: Antigen unknown.

This chain joins TRBV27 and TRBJ2-7; D perhaps matches TRBD1 (6 bases). The source of this sequence is a person aged 35-79 years with oral cavity squamous cell carcinoma. The sample consisted of PBMCs, taken after nivolumab (anti-PD-1) treatment. The CDR3 DNA is TGTGCCAGCAGTGTACAGGGTTCCGAGCAGTACTTC. It codes for CASSVQGSEQYF.